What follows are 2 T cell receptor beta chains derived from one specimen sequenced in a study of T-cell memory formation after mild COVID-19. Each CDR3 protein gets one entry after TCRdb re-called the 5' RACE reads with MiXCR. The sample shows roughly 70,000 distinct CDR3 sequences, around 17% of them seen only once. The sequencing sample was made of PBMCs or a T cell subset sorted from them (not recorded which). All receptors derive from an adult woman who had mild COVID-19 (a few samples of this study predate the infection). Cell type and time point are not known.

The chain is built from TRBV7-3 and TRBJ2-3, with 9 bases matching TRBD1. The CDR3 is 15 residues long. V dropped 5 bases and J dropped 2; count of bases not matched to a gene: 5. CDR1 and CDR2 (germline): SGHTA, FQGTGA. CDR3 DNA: TGTGCCAGCAGCCCGAGGACAGGGGCCACAGATACGCAGTATTTT. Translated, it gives CASSPRTGATDTQYF.

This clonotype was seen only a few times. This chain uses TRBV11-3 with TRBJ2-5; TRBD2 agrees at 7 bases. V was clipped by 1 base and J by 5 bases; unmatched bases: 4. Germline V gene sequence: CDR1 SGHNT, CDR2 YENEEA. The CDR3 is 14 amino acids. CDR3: CASSLAGAGETQYF. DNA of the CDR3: TGTGCCAGCAGCTTAGCTGGAGCGGGGGAGACCCAGTACTTC.